One and the same sample provided the 21 T cell receptor beta chains below, sequenced in a study of cytomegalovirus exposure and HLA in healthy donors. 60 Vbeta and 13 Jbeta primers were used in PCR. The repertoire was sequenced with immunoSEQ multiplex PCR; TCRdb's copy has only in-frame clones and lacks some. The sample consists of 150,000 to 200,000 clones, over 75% of them appearing once. Material for sequencing was PBMCs. Source of these receptors: a woman aged 25 to 39 in good health and CMV-seronegative.

With respect to this clone: One end of the junction fails to match germline, which may point to a read error. This rearrangement joins TRBV5-6 to TRBJ1-2; D ambiguous. CDR1 is SGHDT and CDR2 is YYEEEE in the germline V gene. This CDR3 has 14 amino acids. In nucleotides, the CDR3 is TGTGCCAGCGGCTTGAGGGAGGTGGAGTATGGCTACACCTTC. This sequence encodes CASGLREVEYGYTF. Full variable domain (rest looked up from reference TRBV5-6 and TRBJ1-2): DAGVTQSPTHLIKTRGQQVTLRCSPKSGHDTVSWYQQALGQGPQFIFQYYEEEERQRGNFPDRFSGHQFPNYSSELNVNALLLGDSALYLCASGLREVEYGYTFGSGTRLTVV.

This chain links TRBV5-6 with TRBJ2-7; a possible D gene is TRBD1 (6 bases). V dropped 5 bases and J dropped 2 bases, with 14 bases sitting between them. Germline values: CDR1 SGHDT, CDR2 YYEEEE. This CDR3 is built from 14 residues. As DNA, the CDR3 is TGTGCCAGCAGAAAGCGGACAGTTACCTACGAGCAGTACTTC. Translated: CASRKRTVTYEQYF.

This clone was observed a few times. The chain joins TRBV5-1 to TRBJ2-2, with 14 bases identical to TRBD2. V shed 5 bases, J shed 0 bases, and the junction held 9 bases outside the gene matches. The CDR3 consists of 19 residues. Germline CDR1 reads SGHRS; CDR2 reads YFSETQ. The CDR3 loop is CASSSRGTSGSTNTGELFF. As DNA, the CDR3 is TGCGCCAGCAGTTCCCGGGGGACTAGCGGGAGCACGAACACCGGGGAGCTGTTTTTT.

The chain uses TRBV19 and TRBJ2-2, with D uncertain. CDR3 length: 12 residues. CDR1 and CDR2 from the germline V gene are LNHDA and SQIVND (reference sequence). Deletions cut 3 bases from V and 6 bases from J, with 5 bases between. CDR3 sequence: CASSISAGELFF. The CDR3 DNA sequence: TGTGCCAGTAGTATTTCGGCCGGGGAGCTGTTTTTT.

CDR3 loop: CASSRKGDSPLHF. In DNA, the CDR3 is TGTGCCAGCAGCCGAAAGGGGGACTCACCCCTCCACTTT. This chain connects TRBV6-5 to TRBJ1-6; possibly TRBD1 for D (6 bases). The CDR3 is made up of 13 amino acids. Germline lookup yields CDR1 MNHEY and CDR2 SVGAGI. V was shortened by 6 bases and J by 10 bases, with 13 bases between the two germline ends.

This chain links TRBV18 with TRBJ1-1; 10 bases match TRBD1. Germline CDR1 KGHSH, CDR2 LQKENI. Trimming cost V 2 bases and J 4 bases; bases outside gene matches: 4. This CDR3 comprises 15 residues. CDR3 bases: TGTGCCAGCTCACCAAGGACAGGGGGGAGCACTGAAGCTTTCTTT. It is translated as CASSPRTGGSTEAFF. Drawing the rest from reference TRBV18 and TRBJ1-1, the complete variable domain is NAGVMQNPRHLVRRRGQEARLRCSPMKGHSHVYWYRQLPEEGLKFMVYLQKENIIDESGMPKERFSAEFPKEGPSILRIQQVVRGDSAAYFCASSPRTGGSTEAFFGQGTRLTVV.

V gene TRBV19 combines with J gene TRBJ2-7, with D perhaps matching TRBD2 (6 bases). CDR1 LNHDA and CDR2 SQIVND come from the germline V gene (reference sequence). The CDR3 extends over 13 amino acids. V lost 8 bases to trimming and J lost 0 bases, with 11 bases between them. The CDR3: CASGGTASYEQYF. In DNA, the CDR3 is TGTGCCAGTGGGGGGACGGCCTCCTACGAGCAGTACTTC. Full variable domain (rest looked up from reference TRBV19 and TRBJ2-7): DGGITQSPKYLFRKEGQNVTLSCEQNLNHDAMYWYRQDPGQGLRLIYYSQIVNDFQKGDIAEGYSVSREKKESFPLTVTSAQKNPTAFYLCASGGTASYEQYFGPGTRLTVT.

The rearrangement links TRBV5-6 to TRBJ2-5; the match to TRBD2 covers 8 bases. The CDR3 covers 15 residues. V trimming: 2 bases; J trimming: 5 bases; junction bases outside the gene matches: 8. Germline V CDR1 and CDR2: SGHDT, YYEEEE. CDR3 DNA sequence: TGTGCCAGCAGCTTCGCAGCGGGGGTGGGGGAGACCCAGTACTTC. Translating it yields CASSFAAGVGETQYF.

This clone was seen a few times. The chain uses TRBV9 and TRBJ2-3; D may be TRBD2 (6 bases). V lost 7 bases and J lost 0, with 9 bases in between. Germline CDR1 is SGDLS and CDR2 is YYNGEE. The CDR3 consists of 13 residues. The CDR3 spells CASSGGSTDTQYF. In DNA, the CDR3 is TGTGCCAGCTCTGGGGGGAGCACAGATACGCAGTATTTT.

The chain employs TRBV2 and TRBJ2-5; no clear D gene. This CDR3 is built from 13 residues. V shed 2 bases and J shed 5 bases, with 9 bases lying between them. Germline V CDR1 and CDR2: SNHLY, FYNNEI. The CDR3 nucleotides are TGTGCCAGCAGTGAAATCCACTGGGAGACCCAGTACTTC. It translates to CASSEIHWETQYF.

V usage is TRBV28 and J usage is TRBJ2-4; tentative D call: TRBD1 (6 bases). The germline V gene has CDR1 MDHEN and CDR2 SYDVKM. The CDR3 is 15 amino acids. V shed 3 bases and J shed 6 bases, with 15 bases lying between them. CDR3 DNA sequence: TGTGCCAGCAGTTTGGCAGGGGCGCGCGGAAACATTCAGTACTTC. It yields the protein CASSLAGARGNIQYF.

The chain employs TRBV9 and TRBJ2-1, with TRBD2 matching 11 bases. CDR1 SGDLS and CDR2 YYNGEE come from the germline V gene. The V segment lost 3 bases and the J segment 8 bases; nucleotides outside the gene matches: 7. The CDR3 is 15 residues long. The CDR3 sequence is CASSETSGSVHEQFF. The CDR3 DNA reads as TGTGCCAGCAGCGAAACTAGCGGGAGTGTGCATGAGCAGTTCTTC.

On this clone itself: An end of the junction differs from the germline gene, which may be a read error. The chain employs TRBV2 and TRBJ1-3; tentatively, D is TRBD1 (5 bases). The CDR3 sequence is 13 residues long. Looked up from germline, CDR1 is SNHLY and CDR2 is FYNNEI. CDR3 region: CASSESWDLWLEF. The CDR3 nucleotides read TGTGCCAGCAGTGAAAGTTGGGACTTGTGGCTGGAATTT.

The chain recombines TRBV7-6 with TRBJ2-5; D is unclear. Per the germline V gene, CDR1 is SGHVS and CDR2 is FNYEAQ. CDR3 length: 14 residues. V was cut by 1 base and J by 1 base, with 7 bases left in between. The CDR3 is CASSLVQSQETQYF. The CDR3 DNA reads as TGTGCCAGCAGCTTAGTACAGTCCCAAGAGACCCAGTACTTC.

V is TRBV5-1 and J is TRBJ1-4; D gene uncertain. Germline V gene sequence: CDR1 SGHRS, CDR2 YFSETQ. CDR3 length: 14 amino acids. V dropped 4 bases and J dropped 7 bases, with 14 bases sitting between them. The CDR3 DNA reads TGCGCCAGCAGCCTCGCTTCGGGAGGTGAAAAACTGTTTTTT. Translation: CASSLASGGEKLFF.

The chain carries TRBV18 and TRBJ1-2; possible D gene TRBD1, 5 bases. There are 13 residues in the CDR3. The germline V and J ends were trimmed by 5 bases and 6 bases, with 13 bases remaining between them. Germline lookup yields CDR1 KGHSH and CDR2 LQKENI. This chain's CDR3 is CASSLVGADGYTF. The CDR3 DNA sequence: TGTGCCAGCTCATTAGTAGGGGCGGATGGCTACACCTTC.

The gene calls are TRBV5-1 and TRBJ1-2; 8 positions match TRBD1. Per the germline V gene, CDR1 is SGHRS and CDR2 is YFSETQ. J gave up 2 bases and V 4 bases, and 4 bases lay outside the gene matches. The CDR3 runs 14 residues. DNA of the CDR3: TGCGCCAGCAGCCTCCGACAGGGGAACTATGGCTACACCTTC. Its translation is CASSLRQGNYGYTF.

On this clone: The junction does not match germline at one end; this may be a read error. V usage is TRBV30 and J usage is TRBJ1-2; 7 bases match TRBD1. The CDR3 extends over 13 amino acids. Germline lookup yields CDR1 GTSNPN and CDR2 SVGIG (reference sequence). Here the CDR3 reads CAWSGQGFYGYPF. The CDR3 DNA is TGTGCCTGGAGTGGACAGGGTTTCTATGGCTACCCCTTC.

The genes are TRBV7-8 and TRBJ1-2; the match to TRBD1 covers 9 bases. V was pared by 1 base and J by 7 bases, with 7 bases of the junction left unmatched. This CDR3 comprises 15 residues. The germline V gene encodes CDR1 SGHVS and CDR2 FQNEAQ. Here the CDR3 DNA reads TGTGCCAGCAGCTTAGAGGACAGGGGATCTCGTGGCTACACCTTC. Protein sequence: CASSLEDRGSRGYTF.

The rearrangement joins TRBV6-1 to TRBJ2-7; TRBD2 agrees at 7 bases. Unmatched junction bases numbered 6, after V lost 6 bases and J lost 4 bases. The CDR3 totals 13 residues. In germline, CDR1 is MNHNS, CDR2 SASEGT. This chain's CDR3 is CASRRTGGYEQYF. Written as DNA, the CDR3 is TGTGCCAGCAGAAGGACGGGAGGTTACGAGCAGTACTTC.

This chain connects TRBV7-2 to TRBJ2-1; possibly TRBD2 for D (6 bases). The CDR3 is made up of 16 amino acids. Germline values: CDR1 SGHTA, CDR2 FQGNSA. Trimming removed 1 base from V and 3 bases from J, with 13 bases in between. In DNA form, the CDR3 reads TGTGCCAGCAGCTTAGGCTTCAGACTAGACTACAATGAGCAGTTCTTC. This encodes CASSLGFRLDYNEQFF.